The present T cell receptor beta chain was sequenced within a study of Graves' ophthalmopathy and Graves' hyperthyroidism listed by TCRdb under 2018. Regarding the research as a whole: A patient counted as having stable hyperthyroidism if there was no progression to ophthalmopathy within 18 months of follow-up. To tell Graves' ophthalmopathy apart from Graves' hyperthyroidism, and to predict which patients would progress to ophthalmopathy, the study relied on TCR beta repertoire signatures. In total, 120 to 150 blood samples were TCR-sequenced: around 42 ophthalmopathy, some 75 hyperthyroidism and some 17 hyperthyroidism-to-ophthalmopathy patients. To explore V-J signatures that distinguish ophthalmopathy from hyperthyroidism, a discovery set of around 100 patients was enrolled, made up of around 40 with ophthalmopathy and fewer than 60 with stable hyperthyroidism. For independent validation, a separate cohort was made up of approximately 19 hyperthyroidism patients plus 17 patients who later progressed from hyperthyroidism to ophthalmopathy. In roughly 6 hyperthyroidism patients, T-cell repertoires of thyroid tissue and blood were compared. Following sample collection, hyperthyroidism patients were given methimazole at a starting dose of 30 mg daily, and ophthalmopathy patients were given high-dose intravenous methylprednisolone. The study at large found these results: In validation, the model predicted ophthalmopathy progression with about 71% sensitivity and approximately 75% specificity; about a dozen predicted patients were CT-confirmed with GO in a median of around 6 months. Sample size was not statistically predetermined, and group allocation was not concealed from the investigators. Among expanded thyroid clonotypes with frequency above 0.001, most also showed up in blood, which suggests that blood repertoires may reflect the thyroid immune response. The 13-signature model separated ophthalmopathy from stable hyperthyroidism with approximately 88% sensitivity and roughly 84% specificity in cross-validation, and 80%/75% in the test set.

As for this clonotype: The antigen it recognizes is unknown. A clone one base away is much larger, so this may be a read error.

For repertoire sequencing, the TCR beta CDR3 regions were amplified from RNA transcripts. A first-round RT-PCR used HTBI primers with the Qiagen OneStep RT-PCR kit, followed by a second-round multiplex PCR, size selection and purification. The libraries underwent paired-end sequencing with 100 bp reads on an Illumina HiSeq2000. The study's processing was this. SOAPnuke was used for read processing, and reads with adapters, uncalled bases, a mean Phred below 15, or no exact constant-primer or identifier match were discarded. High-quality paired reads were merged with COPE v1.2.5. Unique nucleotide sequences were defined as clonotypes and aligned to IMGT TRB V, D and J references using MiTCR v1.1. The analysis was limited to V-J combinations with a frequency above 0.0001, which together covered 99.2% of the repertoires. A TCR clonal expansion and chaos score per V-J combination was defined as the ratio of F50 clonal expansion to chaos observed in the TCRdist matrix. Features were reduced by Welch's t-statistics and random forest to about a dozen V-J combinations, which fed a naive Bayes classifier. The Morisita-Horn index was used to measure how similar the thyroid and blood repertoires were. TCRdb reprocessing: public reads trimmed at Q25 with fastp, clones called with MiXCR, in-frame beta chains kept. All rows with the same CDR3 protein become a single entry with the most common DNA and genes. The V and J calls were determined by TCRdb, not by the authors. This sample is represented by roughly 1.1 million distinct CDR3 sequences; about 36% of them were singletons. 11% of the sample belongs to the ten largest clones.

Hyperthyroidism patients were newly diagnosed, were aged 18 to 65 years, and had a disease duration under 2 months. Patients were excluded if they had other autoimmune diseases, uncontrolled infections, pregnancy or lactation. Diagnosis was based on clinical symptoms, serum thyroxine, TRAb, thyroid ultrasound and orbital computed tomography. Total RNA was extracted using Trizol reagent, and RNA quality was checked on an Agilent 2100 Bioanalyzer. Sequences SGHTA (CDR1) and FQGNSA (CDR2) are obtained from the germline V gene. From V the trimming removes 7 bases and from J it removes 4 bases, while the gene matches leave 19 bases of the junction unaccounted for. The CDR3 contains 18 residues, cysteine and phenylalanine counted. Only the CDR3 portion is preserved as DNA: 54 bases, with reading frame beginning at the first base.

The sequence came from an adult man with Graves' hyperthyroidism. The V and J segments used are TRBV7-2 and TRBJ2-5, with 9 bases aligning to TRBD1. Sequencing was carried out using peripheral blood or thyroid tissue (not recorded which). CDR3 reads: CASKPRGGTGWRRETQYF. The DNA sequence is given as TGTGCCAGCAAACCACGAGGAGGGACAGGGTGGCGGCGAGAGACCCAGTACTTC.